The source of this TCR beta chain is a study of blood T cell repertoires in COVID-19. CDR1 is SEHNR and CDR2 is FQNEAQ in the germline V gene (reference sequence). With V trimmed by 4 bases and J by 7 bases, 16 bases remained unmatched. This CDR3 spans 16 amino acids. The method was immunoSEQ multiplex PCR; TCRdb's version includes in-frame clones alone and lacks a portion of them. The sample shows around 330,000 clones, 90% of them seen only once. Adults between about 18 and 95 years of age took part from fewer than 30 US areas. Recovered participants had two consecutive negative NP/OP PCR tests, healthcare professional clearance, or symptom resolution.

The sequence derives from a man between 60 and 75 years old who had recovered from COVID-19. The V call is TRBV7-9, the J call TRBJ2-7; 7 bases map to TRBD1. The sequencing input was PBMCs or T cells enriched from blood (not recorded which). The DNA of the CDR3 is TGTGCCAGCAGCTACCTTCGGGACAGTAAGACGTTAGAGCAGTACTTC. Amino acids: CASSYLRDSKTLEQYF. Looking up the rest from reference TRBV7-9 and TRBJ2-7 gives the full variable domain: DTGVSQNPRHKITKRGQNVTFRCDPISEHNRLYWYRQTLGQGPEFLTYFQNEAQLEKSRLLSDRFSAERPKGSFSTLEIQRTEQGDSAMYLCASSYLRDSKTLEQYFGPGTRLTVT.